This T cell receptor beta chain was observed in a study of monozygotic twins with inflammatory bowel disease (dated 2019 in TCRdb). Concerning the study at large: The complete study included about 28 monozygotic twin pairs: 19 IBD-discordant Danish pairs and nine German pairs, of which four were IBD-concordant and five were IBD-discordant. The search for disease-associated traits relied mainly on comparing, within discordant pairs, IBD patients with their genetically identical healthy co-twins. Each individual had, on average, about 151 000 unique TCRalpha sequences and 181 000 unique TCRbeta sequences available for analysis. The paper's findings and limits, for the study overall: Because patients received different immunosuppressive treatments, the repertoires may have picked up extra background noise and variability between individuals. Fewer clonotypes were shared with other individuals by IBD patients than by healthy twins, most markedly in patients showing signs of disease activity. The analysis was unable to tell different T cell subtypes apart. No single strong signal or clonotype linked to IBD turned up in the results, so the idea that one exists was not supported. No difference in repertoire similarity was observed between concordant and discordant twins, possibly owing to limited statistical power. IBD patients had lower TCRbeta repertoire diversity, measured by the inverse Simpson index, than their healthy co-twins.

From each donor, a roughly 2.5 ml peripheral blood sample was collected into PAXgene tubes and stored at -80 degrees C. Without any T cell sorting, total RNA was extracted from whole blood using the PAXgene blood miRNA kit on an automated QIAcube. Peripheral blood from monozygotic twin pairs, either concordant or discordant for inflammatory bowel disease, underwent deep TCRalpha and TCRbeta repertoire profiling that used unique molecular barcoding. For every twin pair, smoking habits were documented, and each individual was categorised as a current, former or never smoker. To note about this clonotype: The target of this receptor is not known.

The library was prepared using 5' RACE. Preparation of each TCR library used about 4,000 ng of total RNA. For each sample, cDNA synthesis with SMARTScribe reverse transcriptase was split into eight separate reactions. Unique molecular identifiers containing a 6-nucleotide sample barcode were introduced through template switching during cDNA synthesis. TCRalpha and TCRbeta cDNA was amplified in two nested PCRs of around 15 and 9 cycles, and bead purification was carried out after each PCR. Before amplification, the cDNA was both treated with uracil DNA-glycosylase and purified with the QIAquick PCR purification kit. The second PCR added Illumina TruSeq-compatible adapters along with sample-specific barcodes. Library quality and concentration were assessed using TapeStation and Qubit, and approximately 5 ng of each library was pooled. The pooled libraries were sequenced with 2 x 100 bp reads and custom sequencing primers on an Illumina HiSeq2500 single-index Rapid Run. Per the original workflow: MiGEC version 1.2.6 was used for UMI-based consensus assembly, which corrected PCR and sequencing errors. MiXCR version 2.1.1 handled V(D)J alignment, clonotype assembly and CDR3 extraction. Normalisation of gene usage, clonotype sharing and MAIT/NKT TCR abundance was achieved by analysing the top 1000, 10 000 and 20 000 clonotypes per sample. After downsampling to 27 000 UMIs, diversity was calculated as the inverse Simpson index using the vegan R package. Paired Mann-Whitney U tests were applied to discordant twin pairs, with Benjamini-Hochberg correction for multiple testing. TCRdb reprocessed the raw reads; every CDR3 protein sequence is a single record, and DNA is not supplied. TCRdb's processing, not the authors' own work, is the source of the V and J calls. The sample table records 400,000 or so distinct CDR3 sequences. In total, the top ten clones hold 2.4% of the sample.

This receptor was identified in a human donor with ulcerative colitis or Crohn's disease, or a healthy co-twin of an affected twin (not recorded which). Sequencing input: blood.

The CDR3 protein sequence reads: CASTRLGTSGYNEQFF. This chain is built from TRBV7-2 and TRBJ2-1; TCRdb's D call, TRBD2, is unchecked because there is no DNA. According to the germline V gene, CDR1 reads SGHTA and CDR2 reads FQGNSA. Its CDR3 holds 16 amino acids, cysteine through phenylalanine. The entry carries no DNA sequence.